The present entry profiles one T cell receptor (beta chain) with its context. The entry originates in a study of T cell responses to AZD1222 COVID-19 vaccine. The CDR3 runs 14 residues. Germline CDR1 LNHDA, CDR2 SQIVND (reference sequence). Trimming shortened V by 6 bases and J by 6 bases, and 16 bases separated the two germline ends. Sequenced by immunoSEQ multiplex PCR; TCRdb stores in-frame clones only, minus some. This sample has 95,000 to 150,000 clones, with just under 90% found just once. The sequencing here drew on peripheral blood, taken on day 0 of AZD1222 vaccination. This receptor was obtained from an adult in good health. The rearrangement joins TRBV19 to TRBJ2-3; a possible D gene is TRBD1 (6 bases). The CDR3, as DNA: TGTGCCAGTAGCCCGACAGCTCAGGGGGATACGCAGTATTTT. Translating it yields CASSPTAQGDTQYF. Supplemented by reference TRBV19 and TRBJ2-3, the full variable domain reads DGGITQSPKYLFRKEGQNVTLSCEQNLNHDAMYWYRQDPGQGLRLIYYSQIVNDFQKGDIAEGYSVSREKKESFPLTVTSAQKNPTAFYLCASSPTAQGDTQYFGPGTRLTVL.